Below are 27 T cell receptor beta chains sequenced from a single sample in a study of blood T cell repertoires in COVID-19. Sequencing used immunoSEQ multiplex PCR; TCRdb keeps in-frame clones, though not all of them. The sample contains about 410,000 clones, approximately 91% of which appear only once. Sequenced input: peripheral blood. Receptors originate from a woman aged 40 to 50 with COVID-19, enrolled during active disease.

This rearrangement joins TRBV5-3 to TRBJ1-5, with 11 bases matching TRBD1. TRBV5-3 is reported as an ORF; its role is uncertain. V lost 4 bases, J lost 2 bases, and 8 bases stayed unmatched. CDR3 length equals 17 residues. This chain's CDR3 is CARSPGQGGSGNQPQHF. The DNA for the CDR3 is TGTGCCAGAAGCCCGGGACAGGGGGGTTCGGGCAATCAGCCCCAGCATTTT.

V gene TRBV29-1 combines with J gene TRBJ1-2; 7 positions match TRBD1. This CDR3 is 11 amino acids long. CDR1 is SQVTM and CDR2 is ANQGSEA in the germline V gene. The CDR3 here is CRGDSSYGYTF. The DNA of the CDR3 is TGCAGAGGGGACAGTTCCTATGGCTACACCTTC.

The chain has TRBV27 and TRBJ2-5; D ambiguous. Trimming took off 3 bases at V and 4 bases at J, with 9 bases between the two ends. The germline CDR1 and CDR2 sequences are MNHEY and SMNVEV (reference sequence). The CDR3 is 13 amino acids. The CDR3 spells CASSFLPGETQYF. CDR3 nucleotide sequence: TGTGCCAGCAGTTTCCTCCCGGGAGAGACCCAGTACTTC.

The J gene is TRBJ1-1, the V gene TRBV27, with TRBD1 identical over 7 bases. The CDR3 length is 14 residues. With 7 bases clipped from V and 4 bases from J, the junction kept 9 bases outside the gene matches. The germline V gene has CDR1 MNHEY and CDR2 SMNVEV (reference sequence). CDR3 sequence (DNA): TGTGCCAGCACTTCCGTAGGGGGCGGCACTGAAGCTTTCTTT. This encodes CASTSVGGGTEAFF.

The chain uses TRBV4-1 and TRBJ1-1; a possible D gene is TRBD1 (5 bases). The CDR3 is 15 amino acids. Trimming shortened V by 4 bases and J by 0 bases, and 12 bases separated the two germline ends. Germline loops: CDR1 MGHRA, CDR2 YSYEKL. In nucleotides, the CDR3 is TGCGCCAGCAGCCTGACGGGACTCATGAACACTGAAGCTTTCTTT. Its protein product is CASSLTGLMNTEAFF.

This chain joins TRBV7-3 and TRBJ1-2; the D gene is possibly TRBD1 (5 bases). Germline V CDR1 and CDR2: SGHTA, FQGTGA. This CDR3 contains 15 residues. Trimming took off 4 bases at V and 7 bases at J, with 19 bases between the two ends. The CDR3 is CASSSQTTATGGYTF. CDR3 nucleotides: TGTGCCAGCAGCTCACAGACGACAGCTACGGGTGGCTACACCTTC.

This clone appeared a few times. The V call is TRBV29-1, the J call TRBJ1-1; a possible D gene is TRBD1 (5 bases). The length of the CDR3 is 12 residues. CDR1 is SQVTM, CDR2 ANQGSEA, per germline. Trimming cost V 2 bases and J 8 bases, with 12 bases left between them. DNA for the CDR3: TGCAGCGTTGAATACACACAGGCAGAAGCTTTCTTT. It is translated as CSVEYTQAEAFF.

This clone showed up just a few times. The chain couples TRBV6-2 or TRBV6-3 to TRBJ1-4; unclear D gene. The CDR3 is 17 amino acids. Germline values: CDR1 MNHEY, CDR2 SVGEGT. The V end was cut by 0 bases, the J end by 3 bases, with 14 bases between. Here the CDR3 reads CASSYSIPAGANEKLFF. CDR3 nucleotide sequence: TGTGCCAGCAGTTACTCGATCCCGGCCGGAGCTAATGAAAAACTGTTTTTT.

The CDR3 DNA is TGTGCCAGCAGCCTCTCCACAAACAATGGGGCCGAGCAGTACTTC. Protein product: CASSLSTNNGAEQYF. The rearrangement uses TRBV6-6 and TRBJ2-7; possibly TRBD1 for D (5 bases). Germline CDR1 and CDR2: MNHNY and SVGAGI (reference sequence). The CDR3 extends over 15 amino acids. Trimming took off 6 bases at V and 6 bases at J, with 21 bases between the two ends.

The chain links TRBV9 to TRBJ1-6; D gene uncertain. V was clipped by 4 bases and J by 0 bases, with 11 bases between them. The germline V gene has CDR1 SGDLS and CDR2 YYNGEE. This CDR3 contains 16 residues. The CDR3 DNA sequence: TGTGCCAGCAGCCTTCGACAAAGCTCCTATAATTCACCCCTCCACTTT. Translating it yields CASSLRQSSYNSPLHF.

This clone appeared a few times. This chain connects TRBV7-3 to TRBJ1-6; TRBD1 matches at 7 bases. The junction had 3 bases not matched to a gene; V was cut back by 2 bases and J by 8 bases. Germline CDR1 is SGHTA and CDR2 is FQGTGA. The CDR3 is made up of 14 amino acids. CDR3 sequence: CASSLGDSHSPLHF. The CDR3 DNA is TGTGCCAGCAGCTTAGGGGACAGCCATTCACCCCTCCACTTT. Looking up the rest from reference TRBV7-3 and TRBJ1-6 gives the full variable domain: GAGVSQTPSNKVTEKGKYVELRCDPISGHTALYWYRQSLGQGPEFLIYFQGTGAADDSGLPNDRFFAVRPEGSVSTLKIQRTERGDSAVYLCASSLGDSHSPLHFGNGTRLTVT.

A few counts support this clone. This chain connects TRBV6-6 to TRBJ2-7, with 7 bases identical to TRBD2. From germline, CDR1 is MNHNY and CDR2 SVGAGI (reference sequence). V trimming: 0 bases; J trimming: 4 bases; junction bases outside the gene matches: 9. CDR3 length: 16 amino acids. In nucleotides, the CDR3 is TGTGCCAGCAGTTACTCATCCCGCGGGAGAGATTACGAGCAGTACTTC. Translation: CASSYSSRGRDYEQYF.

The chain carries TRBV4-3 and TRBJ1-2; 9 bases match TRBD1. Looked up from germline, CDR1 is LGHNA and CDR2 is YSLEER. This CDR3 region has 16 residues. The junction had 7 bases not matched to a gene; V was cut back by 3 bases and J by 2 bases. CDR3 coding DNA: TGCGCCAGCAGCCACGCCGACAGGGGGAACAACTATGGCTACACCTTC. This sequence encodes CASSHADRGNNYGYTF.

The chain employs TRBV4-1 and TRBJ1-1, with D perhaps matching TRBD1 (5 bases). V lost 3 bases and J lost 5, with 16 bases in between. Germline assignment: CDR1 MGHRA and CDR2 YSYEKL. CDR3 length equals 15 residues. The CDR3 bases are TGCGCCAGCAGCCAGTACTTGGGGGGAAGGACTGAAGCTTTCTTT. This codes for CASSQYLGGRTEAFF.

V usage is TRBV5-6 and J usage is TRBJ1-5; 8 bases are a match to TRBD1. Germline loops: CDR1 SGHDT, CDR2 YYEEEE. Trimming cost V 2 bases and J 6 bases; bases outside gene matches: 4. There are 14 residues in the CDR3. CDR3 DNA sequence: TGTGCCAGCAGCTTCGGACAGGGCACTCAGCCCCAGCATTTT. This sequence encodes CASSFGQGTQPQHF.

The chain is built from TRBV5-4 and TRBJ2-7, with TRBD1 as a possible D gene (5 bases). This CDR3 spans 14 amino acids. Germline CDR1 SGHNT, CDR2 YYREEE (reference sequence). Trimming stripped 4 bases from V and 1 base from J, with 12 bases between. The CDR3 bases are TGTGCCAGCAGCCCCAGGACACAGTCCTACGAGCAGTACTTC. Amino acids: CASSPRTQSYEQYF.

This sequence joins TRBV7-8 and TRBJ2-7; the D is unclear. The CDR3 covers 16 residues. Germline V lookup: CDR1 SGHVS, CDR2 FQNEAQ. Between the trimmed V and J ends, which lost 5 bases and 4 bases, there was a span of 21 bases. The CDR3 here is CASSPESPLGFYEQYF. The CDR3, as DNA: TGTGCCAGCAGCCCCGAGTCCCCTTTGGGCTTTTACGAGCAGTACTTC.

The J gene is TRBJ1-3, the V gene TRBV7-3; D gene uncertain. V was trimmed by 11 bases and J by 0 bases, leaving 11 bases between them. The V gene's germline CDR1 is SGHTA and CDR2 FQGTGA. CDR3 length: 13 amino acids. The CDR3 sequence: CASGRSSGNTIYF. CDR3 nucleotides: TGTGCCTCAGGCCGTAGCTCTGGAAACACCATATATTTT. Supplemented by reference TRBV7-3 and TRBJ1-3, the full variable domain reads GAGVSQTPSNKVTEKGKYVELRCDPISGHTALYWYRQSLGQGPEFLIYFQGTGAADDSGLPNDRFFAVRPEGSVSTLKIQRTERGDSAVYLCASGRSSGNTIYFGEGSWLTVV.

The V gene is TRBV7-2, the J gene TRBJ1-5; TRBD1 matches 9 bases. J was trimmed by 5 bases and V by 4 bases; bases with no gene match: 3. CDR3 size: 14 residues. Germline V gives CDR1 SGHTA, CDR2 FQGNSA. The CDR3: CASSSDRGYQPQHF. The CDR3 bases are TGTGCCAGCAGCTCTGACAGGGGGTATCAGCCCCAGCATTTT. The full variable domain, with the rest looked up from reference TRBV7-2 and TRBJ1-5, is GAGVSQSPSNKVTEKGKDVELRCDPISGHTALYWYRQSLGQGLEFLIYFQGNSAPDKSGLPSDRFSAERTGGSVSTLTIQRTQQEDSAVYLCASSSDRGYQPQHFGDGTRLSIL.

The chain carries TRBV7-9 and TRBJ1-6, with D possibly being TRBD1 (5 bases). The CDR3 contains 14 residues. Per germline, CDR1 SEHNR and CDR2 FQNEAQ (reference sequence). The V gene lost 6 bases and the J gene lost 7 bases, with 13 bases spanning the gap. CDR3 loop: CASSPDTTNSPLHF. CDR3 DNA: TGTGCCAGCAGTCCGGACACCACCAATTCACCCCTCCACTTT.

V usage is TRBV11-2 and J usage is TRBJ1-1; TRBD1 might be the D (5 bases). The germline V gene has CDR1 SGHAT and CDR2 FQNNGV. CDR3 length equals 19 residues. V was trimmed by 3 bases and J by 3 bases, leaving 26 bases between them. The CDR3 reads CASSFPRSTFPSGDTEAFF. CDR3 coding DNA: TGTGCCAGCAGCTTTCCGAGGTCGACGTTTCCCTCGGGGGACACTGAAGCTTTCTTT. Using reference TRBV11-2 and TRBJ1-1 for the parts outside the CDR3, the full variable domain is EAGVAQSPRYKIIEKRQSVAFWCNPISGHATLYWYQQILGQGPKLLIQFQNNGVVDDSQLPKDRFSAERLKGVDSTLKIQPAKLEDSAVYLCASSFPRSTFPSGDTEAFFGQGTRLTVV.

V gene TRBV6-2 or TRBV6-3 combines with J gene TRBJ2-5, with 9 positions matching TRBD2. Per the germline V gene, CDR1 is MNHEY and CDR2 is SVGEGT. Trimming removed 0 bases from V and 7 bases from J; junction bases left unmatched: 9. This CDR3 has 16 residues. The CDR3: CASSYSLRGGGATQYF. The CDR3 DNA follows: TGTGCCAGCAGTTACTCCTTGCGGGGGGGCGGGGCGACCCAGTACTTC.

This chain joins TRBV5-1 and TRBJ2-5; 10 bases are shared with TRBD2. CDR1 is SGHRS and CDR2 is YFSETQ in the germline V gene. CDR3 length: 17 amino acids. The V and J ends lost 0 bases and 1 base, in that order; junction bases with no gene match: 6. The CDR3 region has the DNA TGCGCCAGCAGCTTGGAACCCCGGACTAGCGGCCAAGAGACCCAGTACTTC. Translating gives CASSLEPRTSGQETQYF.

V usage is TRBV20-1 and J usage is TRBJ1-6, with D unclear. The CDR3 has 15 amino acids. The V end lost 3 bases, the J end lost 6 bases, and 15 bases lay between the germline ends. Germline V gene sequence: CDR1 DFQATT, CDR2 SNEGSKA (reference sequence). The DNA for the CDR3 is TGCAGTGCTAGTCCACTCACCCGGGGTAATTCACCCCTCCACTTT. Its translation: CSASPLTRGNSPLHF.

The chain is built from TRBV18 and TRBJ2-5; 9 bases map to TRBD2. Trimming removed 3 bases from V and 2 bases from J; junction bases left unmatched: 7. The CDR3 extends over 16 amino acids. Germline V lookup: CDR1 KGHSH, CDR2 LQKENI. CDR3 protein: CASSPGRLAAQETQYF. DNA of the CDR3: TGTGCCAGCTCACCGGGACGACTAGCGGCGCAAGAGACCCAGTACTTC. Using reference TRBV18 and TRBJ2-5 for the parts outside the CDR3, the full variable domain is NAGVMQNPRHLVRRRGQEARLRCSPMKGHSHVYWYRQLPEEGLKFMVYLQKENIIDESGMPKERFSAEFPKEGPSILRIQQVVRGDSAAYFCASSPGRLAAQETQYFGPGTRLLVL.

The gene calls are TRBV19 and TRBJ1-2; TRBD1 is a possible D gene (6 bases). V gave up 4 bases and J gave up 0 bases, with 9 bases separating them. This CDR3 contains 14 residues. From germline, CDR1 is LNHDA and CDR2 SQIVND (reference sequence). The CDR3 DNA reads TGTGCCAGTAGTAAACAGGGCACTAACTATGGCTACACCTTC. Translation gives CASSKQGTNYGYTF. The full variable domain, its missing parts supplied by reference TRBV19 and TRBJ1-2, is DGGITQSPKYLFRKEGQNVTLSCEQNLNHDAMYWYRQDPGQGLRLIYYSQIVNDFQKGDIAEGYSVSREKKESFPLTVTSAQKNPTAFYLCASSKQGTNYGYTFGSGTRLTVV.

The J gene is TRBJ1-6, the V gene TRBV3-1 (or the pseudogene TRBV3-2); no clear D gene. The germline gives CDR1 LGHDT, CDR2 YNNKEL (reference sequence). V lost 7 bases and J 2 bases, leaving 12 bases between the germline ends. The CDR3 runs to 15 residues. The CDR3 spells CASTLRETYNSPLHF. CDR3 sequence (DNA): TGTGCCAGCACCCTAAGGGAGACCTATAATTCACCCCTCCACTTT.